This T cell receptor (beta chain) was sequenced during a study of blood T cell repertoires in COVID-19. Study-wide background: COVID-19 samples, acute and convalescent, were from the United States, Italy and Spain. From T cells, B-cell-depleted T cells, or PBMCs came the material, which was cDNA or gDNA.

In the study's own analysis: The authors estimated nucleated cell counts from reference gene primer amplification. Produced via immunoSEQ multiplex PCR; TCRdb's table is partial and in-frame only. Clone size and V and J calls were adopted from that table, with D and trimming inferred from the DNA. The sample has roughly 260,000 clones, roughly 86% seen once. In germline, CDR1 is SGHDT, CDR2 YYEEEE. V lost 3 bases, J lost 1 base, and 9 bases lay in between. This CDR3 has 14 amino acids. The clonotype comes from a woman aged 30 to 39 with acute COVID-19. The V call is TRBV5-6, the J call TRBJ2-3; TRBD2 might be the D (6 bases). Sequences were obtained from PBMCs or T cells enriched from blood (not recorded which). The CDR3 here is CASSWGLGTDTQYF. DNA of the CDR3: TGTGCCAGCAGCTGGGGACTTGGCACAGATACGCAGTATTTT.